One and the same sample provided the 11 T cell receptor beta chains below, sequenced in a study of blood T cell repertoires in COVID-19. Measured with immunoSEQ multiplex PCR; TCRdb has only the in-frame clones, and not every one. Of tens of thousands of clones listed, roughly 91% are singletons. What was sequenced was peripheral blood. Receptors originate from a man between 60 and 75 years old with active COVID-19.

The rearrangement links TRBV6-5 to TRBJ1-1; 8 nucleotides agree with TRBD1. Germline V gene sequence: CDR1 MNHEY, CDR2 SVGAGI. V shed 7 bases, J shed 6 bases, and the junction held 10 bases outside the gene matches. This CDR3 spans 14 amino acids. CDR3 amino acids: CASIPDRGTPEAFF. The CDR3 bases are TGTGCCAGCATTCCCGACAGGGGTACGCCTGAAGCTTTCTTT.

The chain uses TRBV7-3 and TRBJ2-3; 9 positions match TRBD2. Germline V CDR1 and CDR2: SGHTA, FQGTGA. The V gene end was trimmed by 4 bases and the J gene end by 6 bases; junction bases not matched to a gene: 8. This CDR3 comprises 15 residues. The CDR3 here is CASSWTRTSADTQYF. The CDR3 DNA follows: TGTGCCAGCAGCTGGACCAGGACTAGCGCCGATACGCAGTATTTT.

This clone appeared once. The V call is TRBV4-2, the J call TRBJ1-1; a weak D match, TRBD1 (5 bases). The CDR3 extends over 16 amino acids. Looked up from germline, CDR1 is LGHNA and CDR2 is YNFKEQ. Trimming shortened V by 4 bases and J by 2 bases, and 17 bases separated the two germline ends. The CDR3 reads CASSPRPGGDNTEAFF. CDR3 DNA sequence: TGTGCCAGCAGCCCGAGGCCGGGAGGGGACAACACTGAAGCTTTCTTT.

The chain joins TRBV7-9 to TRBJ2-3; 10 bases map to TRBD1. The length of the CDR3 is 15 residues. The germline V gene encodes CDR1 SEHNR and CDR2 FQNEAQ (reference sequence). V lost 0 bases, J lost 7 bases, and 4 bases stayed unmatched. The CDR3 loop reads CASSLALDRGYTQYF. In DNA form, the CDR3 reads TGTGCCAGCAGCTTAGCTCTGGACAGGGGGTATACGCAGTATTTT.

The chain has TRBV4-3 and TRBJ1-6; 7 bases agree with TRBD1. The germline gives CDR1 LGHNA, CDR2 YSLEER. The V segment lost 4 bases and the J segment 10 bases; nucleotides outside the gene matches: 25. CDR3 length: 20 residues. The CDR3 reads CASSLLGVGQVAGQFSPLHF. Written as DNA, the CDR3 is TGCGCCAGCAGCCTCCTAGGGGTTGGACAGGTCGCGGGGCAATTCTCACCCCTCCACTTT.

This sequence joins TRBV18 and TRBJ2-1, with 7 nucleotides matching TRBD2. The V gene's germline CDR1 is KGHSH and CDR2 LQKENI. V lost 0 bases, J lost 6 bases, and 5 bases stayed unmatched. The CDR3 is 15 amino acids. CDR3 nucleotides: TGTGCCAGCTCACCACCGACTAGCCGGGGCAATGAGCAGTTCTTC. Translation gives CASSPPTSRGNEQFF.

The chain combines TRBV2 with TRBJ2-1; 9 nucleotides agree with TRBD2. This CDR3 region has 14 residues. Germline values: CDR1 SNHLY, CDR2 FYNNEI. Trimming took 2 bases from V and 9 from J; bases not matched to a gene: 5. The CDR3 bases are TGTGCCAGCAGTGAACGGCTAGCGGGAAGTGAGCAGTTCTTC. Protein sequence: CASSERLAGSEQFF.

The rearrangement links TRBV6-1 to TRBJ2-5; TRBD2 matches at 9 bases. The CDR3 is 15 residues long. The J segment lost 1 base and the V segment lost 2 bases, leaving 2 bases of the junction unmatched. Germline V gives CDR1 MNHNS, CDR2 SASEGT. The CDR3 DNA sequence: TGTGCCAGCAGTGAATCTAGCGGGGTCCAAGAGACCCAGTACTTC. It specifies CASSESSGVQETQYF.

The rearrangement joins TRBV6-5 to TRBJ1-2; D is undetermined. Germline loops: CDR1 MNHEY, CDR2 SVGAGI. The CDR3 contains 12 residues. Between the trimmed V and J ends, which lost 6 bases and 7 bases, there was a span of 12 bases. CDR3 DNA: TGTGCCAGCAGCCCCTTTGGAGGTGGCTACACCTTC. This translates into CASSPFGGGYTF.

This clone was seen only a few times. This rearrangement joins TRBV9 to TRBJ2-1, with TRBD2 matching over 13 bases. This CDR3 has 15 amino acids. Per germline, CDR1 SGDLS and CDR2 YYNGEE. V lost 3 bases to trimming and J lost 10 bases; unmatched junction nucleotides: 7. The CDR3 spells CASSALTSGGSEQFF. The CDR3 nucleotides read TGTGCCAGCAGCGCCCTGACTAGCGGGGGGTCAGAGCAGTTCTTC.

The chain recombines TRBV7-9 with TRBJ1-3, with a weak D call TRBD1 (5 bases). CDR3 length: 19 residues. V gave up 1 base and J gave up 3 bases, with 22 bases separating them. Per germline, CDR1 SEHNR and CDR2 FQNEAQ (reference sequence). CDR3 loop: CASSLVGRQSHGVGNTIYF. CDR3 bases: TGTGCCAGCAGCTTAGTGGGTAGACAGTCCCACGGTGTTGGAAACACCATATATTTT.